This T cell receptor (beta chain) stems from a study of Ad26.COV2.S vaccination and SARS-CoV-2 variants. The overall study: Participants got Ad26.COV2.S intramuscularly, once or twice 56 days apart. Whole-study findings and limits: Measurements of TCR breadth and depth may have given underestimates of the total T cell responses. Across vaccine and placebo recipients, the breadth of non-spike TCRs was similar. The placebo group had lower spike-specific TCR breadth than the vaccine recipients did.

Treatment given: some 19 received Ad26.COV2.S at low or high dose, single or two shots; several received placebo; per-sample allocation not given. The study sampled participants on day 63 after the first vaccine or placebo injection. Assay used: immunoSEQ multiplex PCR; TCRdb lists only in-frame clones, some missing. The data show roughly 350,000 clones, more than 75% seen once. On this clone itself: Its cognate antigen is unknown.

Germline CDR1 reads LGHNA; CDR2 reads YSLEER. The germline V and J ends were trimmed by 1 base and 2 bases, with 11 bases remaining between them. The CDR3 has 15 residues. This material consisted of peripheral blood, taken in a trial of Ad26.COV2.S vaccine versus placebo. The gene calls are TRBV4-3 and TRBJ1-2; D is unresolved. The clonotype originates from a person between 18 and 60 years old who received the Ad26.COV2.S COVID-19 vaccine or a placebo. CDR3 amino acids: CASSQGTVRNYGYTF. CDR3 DNA: TGCGCCAGCAGCCAAGGAACAGTGCGCAACTATGGCTACACCTTC.